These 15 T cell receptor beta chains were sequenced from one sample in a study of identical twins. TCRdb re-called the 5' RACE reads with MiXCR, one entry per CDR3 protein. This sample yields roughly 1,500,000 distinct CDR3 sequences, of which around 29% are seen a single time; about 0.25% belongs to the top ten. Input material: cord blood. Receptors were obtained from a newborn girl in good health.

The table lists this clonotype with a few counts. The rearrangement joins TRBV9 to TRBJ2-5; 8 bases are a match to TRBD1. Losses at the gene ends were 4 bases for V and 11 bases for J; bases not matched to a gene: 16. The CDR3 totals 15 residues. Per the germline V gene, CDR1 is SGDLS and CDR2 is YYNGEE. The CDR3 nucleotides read TGTGCCAGCAGCAACGGACAGGGTAGGGGCCTGGAGCAGTACTTC. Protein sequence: CASSNGQGRGLEQYF.

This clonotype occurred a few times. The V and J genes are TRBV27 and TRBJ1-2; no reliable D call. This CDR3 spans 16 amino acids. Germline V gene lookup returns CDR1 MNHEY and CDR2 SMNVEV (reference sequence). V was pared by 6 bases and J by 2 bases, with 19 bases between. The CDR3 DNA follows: TGTGCCAGCAGAAAAACTGGAGGCAGGAACAACTATGGCTACACCTTC. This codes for CASRKTGGRNNYGYTF.

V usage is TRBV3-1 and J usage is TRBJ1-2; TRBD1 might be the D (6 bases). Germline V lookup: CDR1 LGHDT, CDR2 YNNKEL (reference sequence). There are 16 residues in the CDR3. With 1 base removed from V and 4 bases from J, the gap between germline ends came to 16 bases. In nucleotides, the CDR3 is TGTGCCAGCAGCCAAGTCTCCAGGGGTAAAGGCTATGGCTACACCTTC. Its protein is CASSQVSRGKGYGYTF.

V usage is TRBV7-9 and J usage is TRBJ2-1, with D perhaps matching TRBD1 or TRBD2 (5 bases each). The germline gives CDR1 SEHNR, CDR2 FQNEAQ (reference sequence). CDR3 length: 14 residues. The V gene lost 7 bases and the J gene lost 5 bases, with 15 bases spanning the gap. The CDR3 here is CASTLRRTHNEQFF. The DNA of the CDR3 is TGTGCCAGCACCCTTAGGAGGACACACAATGAGCAGTTCTTC.

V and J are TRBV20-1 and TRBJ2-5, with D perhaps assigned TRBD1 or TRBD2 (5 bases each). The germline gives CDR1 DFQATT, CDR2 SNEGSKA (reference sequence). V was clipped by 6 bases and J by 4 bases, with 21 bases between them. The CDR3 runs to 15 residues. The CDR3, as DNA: TGCAGTGCCACCTTACGGGGCAGGGATCGAGAGACCCAGTACTTC. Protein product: CSATLRGRDRETQYF.

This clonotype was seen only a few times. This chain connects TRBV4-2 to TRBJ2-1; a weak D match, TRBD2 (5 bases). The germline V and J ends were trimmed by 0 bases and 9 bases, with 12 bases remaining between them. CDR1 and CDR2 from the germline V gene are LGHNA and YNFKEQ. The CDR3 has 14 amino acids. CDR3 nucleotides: TGTGCCAGCAGCCAAGAATCGTCTAGCAGTGAGCAGTTCTTC. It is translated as CASSQESSSSEQFF.

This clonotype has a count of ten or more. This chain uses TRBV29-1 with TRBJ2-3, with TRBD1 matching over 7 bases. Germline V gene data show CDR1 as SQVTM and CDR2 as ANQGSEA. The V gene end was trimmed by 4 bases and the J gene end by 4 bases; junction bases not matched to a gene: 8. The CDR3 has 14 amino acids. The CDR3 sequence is CSVAGTDGADTQYF. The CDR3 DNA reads TGCAGCGTTGCCGGGACAGACGGAGCAGATACGCAGTATTTT.

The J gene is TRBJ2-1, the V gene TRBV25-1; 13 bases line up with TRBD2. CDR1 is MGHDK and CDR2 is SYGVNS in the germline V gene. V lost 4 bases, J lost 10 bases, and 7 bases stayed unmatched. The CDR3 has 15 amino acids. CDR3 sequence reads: CASSAGLAGVREQFF. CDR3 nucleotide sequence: TGTGCCAGCAGTGCAGGACTAGCGGGAGTAAGGGAGCAGTTCTTC.

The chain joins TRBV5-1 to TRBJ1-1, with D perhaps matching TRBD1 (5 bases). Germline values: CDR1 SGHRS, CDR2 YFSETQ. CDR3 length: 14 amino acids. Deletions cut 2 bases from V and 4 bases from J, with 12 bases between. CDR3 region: CASSFRRASTEAFF. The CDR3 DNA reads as TGCGCCAGCAGCTTCCGCAGGGCGAGCACTGAAGCTTTCTTT. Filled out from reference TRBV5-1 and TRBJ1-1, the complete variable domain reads KAGVTQTPRYLIKTRGQQVTLSCSPISGHRSVSWYQQTPGQGLQFLFEYFSETQRNKGNFPGRFSGRQFSNSRSEMNVSTLELGDSALYLCASSFRRASTEAFFGQGTRLTVV.

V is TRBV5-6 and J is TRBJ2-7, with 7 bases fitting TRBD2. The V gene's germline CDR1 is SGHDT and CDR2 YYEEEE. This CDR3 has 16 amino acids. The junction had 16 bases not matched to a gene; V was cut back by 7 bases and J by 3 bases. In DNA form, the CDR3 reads TGTGCCAGCGCTGGGCTCGGGGGACTACACCACTACGAGCAGTACTTC. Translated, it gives CASAGLGGLHHYEQYF.

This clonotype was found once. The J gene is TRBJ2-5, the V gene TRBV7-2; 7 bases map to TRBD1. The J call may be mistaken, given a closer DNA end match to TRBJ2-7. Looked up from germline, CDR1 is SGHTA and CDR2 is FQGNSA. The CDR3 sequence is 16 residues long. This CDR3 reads CASSLKGATGTYEQYF. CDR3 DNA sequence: TGTGCCAGCAGCTTAAAGGGGGCGACAGGGACCTACGAGCAGTACTTC.

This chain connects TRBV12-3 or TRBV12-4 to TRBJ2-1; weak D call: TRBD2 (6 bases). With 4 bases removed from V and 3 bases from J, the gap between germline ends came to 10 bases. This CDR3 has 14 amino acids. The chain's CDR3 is CASSWGEGYNEQFF. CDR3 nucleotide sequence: TGTGCCAGCAGTTGGGGGGAAGGCTACAATGAGCAGTTCTTC.

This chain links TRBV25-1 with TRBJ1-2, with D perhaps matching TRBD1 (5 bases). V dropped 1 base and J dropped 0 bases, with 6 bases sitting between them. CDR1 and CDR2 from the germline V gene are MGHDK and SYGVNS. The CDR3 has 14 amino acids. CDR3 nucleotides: TGTGCCAGCAGTGAATGGGGGGCTAACTATGGCTACACCTTC. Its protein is CASSEWGANYGYTF.

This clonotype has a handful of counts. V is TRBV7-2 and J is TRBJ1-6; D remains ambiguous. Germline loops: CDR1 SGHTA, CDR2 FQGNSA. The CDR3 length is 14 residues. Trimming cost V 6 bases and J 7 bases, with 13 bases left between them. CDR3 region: CASRHRARNSPLHF. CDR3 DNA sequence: TGTGCCAGCAGGCACCGGGCCCGGAATTCACCCCTCCACTTT.

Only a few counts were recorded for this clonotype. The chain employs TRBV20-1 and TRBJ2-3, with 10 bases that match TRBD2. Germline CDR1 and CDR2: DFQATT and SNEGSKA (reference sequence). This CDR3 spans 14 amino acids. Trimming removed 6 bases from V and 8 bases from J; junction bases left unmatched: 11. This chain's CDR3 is CSASIAGGVSTQYF. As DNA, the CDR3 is TGCAGTGCGAGTATAGCGGGGGGAGTTAGTACGCAGTATTTT.